This TCR beta chain was recovered during a study of human versus mouse CDR3 diversity and MHC coevolution. Study-wide background: The immunoSEQ assay reportedly detects one in 200,000 T cells.

Generated by immunoSEQ multiplex PCR, the TCRdb table keeps only in-frame clones and is missing some. The table lists about 83,000 clones, about 90% of them singletons. The CDR3 runs 16 residues. The germline V gene encodes CDR1 MGHRA and CDR2 YSYEKL. V was clipped by 0 bases and J by 2 bases, with 14 bases between them. Concerning this clone: The target antigen is unknown.

Study-wide results and limits: Among all groups, two of three human donors showed least clonal inequality. Human T cells were selected on about 6 MHC II alleles.

Naive CD4 T cells, CD45RO-negative and CD62L-positive, were flow-sorted from PBMCs. This chain uses TRBV4-1 with TRBJ2-7; possible D gene TRBD1, 5 bases. Material: naive CD4+ T cells from blood. Stated subset: CD45RO-negative CD62L-positive naive CD4 T cells. This receptor was identified in a person between 25 and 70 years old in good health. The CDR3 nucleotides are TGCGCCAGCAGCCAAGATTTTCTTGGGGCAACCTACGAGCAGTACTTC. It encodes CASSQDFLGATYEQYF.